This T cell receptor (beta chain) stems from a study of blood T cell repertoires in COVID-19. Study background: Acute and convalescent COVID-19 specimens originated in the United States, Italy and Spain. PBMCs, B-cell-depleted T cells, or T cells provided the cDNA or gDNA that made up the material.

Germline assignment: CDR1 LNHDA and CDR2 SQIVND (reference sequence). The junction had 1 base not matched to a gene; V was cut back by 8 bases and J by 4 bases. The CDR3 totals 12 residues. As handled by the study authors: Amplification of reference gene primers was used by the study to estimate nucleated cell counts. The protocol was immunoSEQ multiplex PCR, while the TCRdb copy is restricted to in-frame clones and leaves out a portion. The D gene and trimming were derived from the DNA, and the V and J assignments and clone size from that table. The sample carries about 190,000 clones, 70% to 90% recorded once.

Sequenced: peripheral blood. The V call is TRBV19, the J call TRBJ2-1, with 8 nucleotides matching TRBD2. The receptor was isolated from a man aged 30-40 years with acute or convalescent COVID-19. The CDR3 spells CASREGYNEQFF. In DNA form, the CDR3 reads TGTGCCAGTCGGGAGGGGTACAATGAGCAGTTCTTC.